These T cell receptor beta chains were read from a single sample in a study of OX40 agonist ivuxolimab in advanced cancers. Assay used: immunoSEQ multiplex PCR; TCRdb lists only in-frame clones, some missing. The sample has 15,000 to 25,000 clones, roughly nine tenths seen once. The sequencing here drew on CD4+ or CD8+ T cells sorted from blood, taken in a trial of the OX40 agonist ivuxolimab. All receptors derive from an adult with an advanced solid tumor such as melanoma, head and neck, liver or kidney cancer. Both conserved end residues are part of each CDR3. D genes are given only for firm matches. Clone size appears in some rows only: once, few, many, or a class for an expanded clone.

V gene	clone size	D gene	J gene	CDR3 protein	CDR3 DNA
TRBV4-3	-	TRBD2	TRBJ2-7	CASSQVTSGTYEQYF	TGCGCCAGCAGCCAAGTGACTAGCGGGACCTACGAGCAGTACTTC
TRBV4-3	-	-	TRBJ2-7	CASSQRGGEQYF	TGCGCCAGCAGCCAACGGGGCGGCGAGCAGTACTTC
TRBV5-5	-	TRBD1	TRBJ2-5	CASSWGAGGAETQYF	TGTGCCAGCAGCTGGGGGGCAGGGGGCGCGGAGACCCAGTACTTC
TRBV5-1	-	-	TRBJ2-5	CASSTPVEPGTQYF	TGCGCCAGCAGCACCCCAGTAGAACCTGGGACCCAGTACTTC
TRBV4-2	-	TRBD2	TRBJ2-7	CASSQSTSGTSYEQYF	TGTGCCAGCAGCCAATCGACTAGCGGGACCTCCTACGAGCAGTACTTC
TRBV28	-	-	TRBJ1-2	CASSSLRTTYGYTF	TGTGCCAGCAGTTCTCTTAGGACAACGTATGGCTACACCTTC
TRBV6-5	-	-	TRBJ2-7	CASSYAGGYAYEQYF	TGTGCCAGCAGTTACGCCGGAGGATACGCTTACGAGCAGTACTTC
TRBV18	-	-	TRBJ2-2	CASSPLQGDTGELFF	TGTGCCAGCTCACCTCTCCAGGGTGACACCGGGGAGCTGTTTTTT
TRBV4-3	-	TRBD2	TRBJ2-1	CASSPSRTSINEQFF	TGCGCCAGCAGCCCATCAAGGACTAGCATCAATGAGCAGTTCTTC
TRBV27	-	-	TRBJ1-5	CASSLSAGQPQHF	TGTGCCAGCAGTTTATCGGCTGGCCAGCCCCAGCATTTT
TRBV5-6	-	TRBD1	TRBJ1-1	CASSLARGTGSYFTTEAFF	TGTGCCAGCAGCTTGGCCCGAGGGACAGGGTCTTACTTCACCACTGAAGCTTTCTTT
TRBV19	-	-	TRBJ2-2	CACTPAGHYYTGELFF	TGTGCCTGCACCCCCGCGGGTCACTACTACACCGGGGAGCTGTTTTTT
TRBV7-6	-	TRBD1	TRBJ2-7	CASSMTGGWHEQYF	TGTGCCAGCAGCATGACAGGGGGCTGGCACGAGCAGTACTTC
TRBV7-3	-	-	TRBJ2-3	CASSLSLRSTDTQYF	TGTGCCAGCAGCTTAAGTTTGCGGAGCACAGATACGCAGTATTTT
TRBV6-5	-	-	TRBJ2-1	CASSYSRLGFSEQFF	TGTGCCAGCAGTTACTCGAGACTAGGGTTTAGTGAGCAGTTCTTC
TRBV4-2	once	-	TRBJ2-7	CASSFQEWNEQYF	TGTGCCAGCAGCTTCCAGGAATGGAACGAGCAGTACTTC
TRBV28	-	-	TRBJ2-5	CASSFWETQYF	TGTGCCAGCAGTTTTTGGGAGACCCAGTACTTC
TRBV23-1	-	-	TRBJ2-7	CASSQGVEQYF	TGCGCCAGCAGTCAAGGGGTCGAGCAGTACTTC
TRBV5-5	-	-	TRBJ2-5	CASSLDTGEGSGGTQYF	TGTGCCAGCAGCTTGGATACGGGAGAGGGGTCAGGGGGGACCCAGTACTTC
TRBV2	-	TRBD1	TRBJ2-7	CASRDSPYEQYF	TGTGCCAGCCGGGACAGCCCCTACGAGCAGTACTTC
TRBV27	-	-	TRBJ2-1	CASSSQLYNEQFF	TGTGCCAGCAGTTCCCAGCTGTACAATGAGCAGTTCTTC
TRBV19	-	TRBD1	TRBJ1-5	CASSIWQGGQPQHF	TGTGCCAGTAGTATTTGGCAGGGGGGTCAGCCCCAGCATTTT
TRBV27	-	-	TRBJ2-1	CASSPPANEQFF	TGTGCCAGCAGTCCACCGGCAAATGAGCAGTTCTTC
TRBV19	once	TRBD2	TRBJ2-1	CASSMGTSGSSYNEQFF	TGTGCCAGTAGTATGGGGACTAGCGGGAGCTCCTACAATGAGCAGTTCTTC
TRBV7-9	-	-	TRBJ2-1	CASSLAQRYNEQFF	TGTGCCAGCAGCTTAGCCCAGCGTTACAATGAGCAGTTCTTC
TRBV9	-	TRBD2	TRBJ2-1	CASSVVPSGYNEQFF	TGTGCCAGCAGCGTAGTTCCTAGCGGCTACAATGAGCAGTTCTTC
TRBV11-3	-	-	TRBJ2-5	CASSFATPETQYF	TGTGCCAGCAGCTTCGCAACACCAGAGACCCAGTACTTC
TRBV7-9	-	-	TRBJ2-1	CASSSTSRTPNEQFF	TGTGCCAGCAGCTCGACTAGTCGCACTCCAAATGAGCAGTTCTTC
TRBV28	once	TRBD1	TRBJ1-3	CASSSRDSAGVSGNTIYF	TGTGCCAGCAGTTCCCGGGACAGTGCCGGGGTCTCTGGAAACACCATATATTTT
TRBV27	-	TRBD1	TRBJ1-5	CASSFQGANQPQHF	TGTGCCAGCAGTTTCCAGGGGGCCAACCAGCCCCAGCATTTT
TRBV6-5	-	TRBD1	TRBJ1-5	CASSLQGMNQPQHF	TGTGCCAGCAGTTTACAGGGGATGAATCAGCCCCAGCATTTT
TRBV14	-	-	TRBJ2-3	CASSLPGLGGYNTQYF	TGTGCCAGCAGCCTACCGGGACTCGGGGGTTATAATACGCAGTATTTT
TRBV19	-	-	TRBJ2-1	CASSPMGIQEQFF	TGTGCCAGTAGTCCCATGGGGATCCAAGAGCAGTTCTTC
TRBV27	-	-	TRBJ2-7	CASSLGHSSYEQYF	TGTGCCAGCAGTCTGGGACACTCCTCCTACGAGCAGTACTTC
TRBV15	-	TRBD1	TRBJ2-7	CATSYDRAYEQYF	TGTGCCACCAGTTACGACAGGGCCTACGAGCAGTACTTC
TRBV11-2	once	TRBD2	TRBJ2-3	CASIGLALDTQYF	TGTGCCAGCATCGGACTAGCCCTAGATACGCAGTATTTT
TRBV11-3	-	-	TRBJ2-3	CASSPGLGASTDTQYF	TGTGCCAGCAGCCCTGGACTTGGCGCAAGCACAGATACGCAGTATTTT
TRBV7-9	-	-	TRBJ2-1	CASSPRQGGQSTYNEQFF	TGTGCCAGCAGCCCACGCCAGGGCGGCCAAAGCACCTACAATGAGCAGTTCTTC
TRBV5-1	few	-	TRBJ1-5	CASSRVGDPNQPQHF	TGCGCCAGCAGCCGGGTCGGGGATCCAAATCAGCCCCAGCATTTT
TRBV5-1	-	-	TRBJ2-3	CASSLAEKGTTQYF	TGCGCCAGCAGCTTGGCCGAAAAAGGGACTACGCAGTATTTT
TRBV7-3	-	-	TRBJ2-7	CASSSSEGTEQYF	TGTGCCAGCAGCTCCTCCGAGGGAACCGAGCAGTACTTC
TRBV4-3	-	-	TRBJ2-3	CASSQGLSYTDTQYF	TGCGCCAGCAGCCAAGGCCTTTCCTACACAGATACGCAGTATTTT